A selection of T cell receptor beta chains follows, all from one sample in a study of vaccination and CD4 T cells after COVID-19. Antigen specificity for these receptors is unknown. TCRdb ran MiXCR on the PCR reads and lists one entry per CDR3 protein. The table includes about 20,000 distinct CDR3 sequences, around 50% detected once. The specimen sequenced was CD4+ T cells from blood, cultured in vitro. Receptors were obtained from a human donor who had recovered from COVID-19. CDR3s include the opening cysteine and the closing phenylalanine or tryptophan. Each record gives: V gene, clone size, D gene, J gene, CDR3 DNA, CDR3 protein. D genes are given only for firm matches. Only part of the rows carry a size: once, few, many, or a class if the clone is expanded.

TRBV18	NA	NA	TRBJ1-2	TGTGCCAGCTCACCTATAGATAGGGCGGCTAACTATGGCTACACCTTC	CASSPIDRAANYGYTF
TRBV6-2/TRBV6-3	NA	TRBD1	TRBJ1-1	TGTGCCAGCATTAAAACCGGGACAGCGAACACTGAAGCTTTCTTT	CASIKTGTANTEAFF
TRBV4-1	once	NA	TRBJ1-2	TGCGCCAGCAGCCAAGAGGGTGCAAGGAGCAATGGAGGCTACACCTTC	CASSQEGARSNGGYTF
TRBV27	NA	NA	TRBJ1-6	TGTGCCAGCAGGGGTGCCTATAATTCACCCCTCCACTTT	CASRGAYNSPLHF
TRBV25-1	NA	TRBD2	TRBJ2-3	TGTGCCAGCAGTGATGTAGCGGGAGCAGATACGCAGTATTTT	CASSDVAGADTQYF
TRBV7-9	NA	NA	TRBJ2-7	TGTGCCAGCAGCTTAGCGCAGGACTCCTACGAGCAGTACTTC	CASSLAQDSYEQYF
TRBV19	NA	NA	TRBJ1-5	TGTGCCAGTAGTATAGGCCCGGGACAAAGCGTTCAGCCCCAGCATTTT	CASSIGPGQSVQPQHF
TRBV6-2/TRBV6-3	few	NA	TRBJ1-1	TGTGCCAGCAGGCGGACATTTCAAGGCACTGAAGCTTTCTTT	CASRRTFQGTEAFF
TRBV20-1	few	NA	TRBJ1-3	TGCAGTGCTAGAGATAAGGGTTCAATCTCTGGAAACACCATATATTTT	CSARDKGSISGNTIYF
TRBV12-2	NA	NA	TRBJ2-7	TGTGCAAGTCGCTCACCCCAGCGGGAGGTTTACGAGCAGTACTTC	CASRSPQREVYEQYF
TRBV28	NA	NA	TRBJ2-5	TGTGCCAGCAGTTTATTAGGCTCTCAATGGAAGGAGACCCAGTACTTC	CASSLLGSQWKETQYF
TRBV20-1	few	NA	TRBJ2-3	TGCAGTGGGGGGACCCCAGATACGCAGTATTTT	CSGGTPDTQYF
TRBV7-6	NA	NA	TRBJ1-1	TGTGCCAGCAGCTTAGCCGACAGAATGGACACTGAAGCTTTCTTT	CASSLADRMDTEAFF
TRBV20-1	few	NA	TRBJ1-1	TGCAGTGAACGGAGGGGAGCTCGGAACACTGAAGCTTTCTTT	CSERRGARNTEAFF
TRBV20-1	NA	NA	TRBJ1-2	TGCAGTGCTAGAGAGGGCAGCCAGTTAGGAAATGGCTACACCTTC	CSAREGSQLGNGYTF
TRBV27	NA	NA	TRBJ1-3	TGTGCCAGCAGTTTCCTCAGCTCTGGAAACACCATATATTTT	CASSFLSSGNTIYF
TRBV6-1	NA	TRBD2	TRBJ2-7	TGTGCCAGCAGGTCCTATCTAGCGGGAGGGTACGAGCAGTACTTC	CASRSYLAGGYEQYF
TRBV20-1	NA	NA	TRBJ1-1	TGCAGTGCTAGAGACGTGGGAGTTACTGAAGCTTTCTTT	CSARDVGVTEAFF
TRBV18	medium-sized	TRBD1	TRBJ1-5	TGTGCCAGCTCACCGGACAGGGGAGGCAATCAGCCCCAGCATTTT	CASSPDRGGNQPQHF
TRBV2	once	TRBD2	TRBJ2-3	TGTGCCAGCACCTGGCGGGAGCACACAGATACGCAGTATTTT	CASTWREHTDTQYF
TRBV27	NA	NA	TRBJ2-7	TGTGCCAGCAGTTTATGGGGGGCGCGCTCCTACGAGCAGTACTTC	CASSLWGARSYEQYF
TRBV11-2	NA	TRBD1	TRBJ1-6	TGTGCCAGCAGCACGACAGGGGAGCGGTTGGCACCCCTCCACTTT	CASSTTGERLAPLHF
TRBV6-4	NA	NA	TRBJ1-1	TGTGCCAGTAAAAGACAGGAGATGAACACTGAAGCTTTCTTT	CASKRQEMNTEAFF
TRBV6-1	few	NA	TRBJ2-1	TGTGCCAGTTCTCAGGGCAATGAGCAGTTCTTC	CASSQGNEQFF
TRBV27	few	TRBD1	TRBJ1-6	TGTGCCAGCAGTCCTAGGCCGGACAGGAGCTTTGGTTCACCCCTCCACTTT	CASSPRPDRSFGSPLHF
TRBV7-2	NA	NA	TRBJ2-1	TGTGCCAGCTCCCAGGGGGGGGTTTCCTACAATGAGCAGTTCTTC	CASSQGGVSYNEQFF
TRBV19	NA	TRBD1	TRBJ2-7	TGTGCCAGTAGTATAGGAGTGGGACAGGCGACCTGCGAGCAGTACTTC	CASSIGVGQATCEQYF
TRBV12-3/TRBV12-4	few	NA	TRBJ1-5	TGTGCCAGCAAAATGAATAGCAATCAGCCCCAGCATTTT	CASKMNSNQPQHF
TRBV7-2	few	NA	TRBJ1-6	TGTGCCAGCAGCGGGCAGGGCGGCACTAATTCACCCCTCCACTTT	CASSGQGGTNSPLHF
TRBV6-1	few	NA	TRBJ1-1	TGTGCCAGCCGGAGGGGAGGGAGCAACGCTTTCTTT	CASRRGGSNAFF
TRBV5-1	NA	TRBD2	TRBJ2-7	TGCGCCAGCAGTCAGGGAGGGCTGAGGAGGGCCTACGAGCAGTACTTC	CASSQGGLRRAYEQYF
TRBV28	NA	NA	TRBJ1-5	TGTGCCAGCAGTGAGAGGGGTATCCAGCATTTT	CASSERGIQHF
TRBV27	once	TRBD2	TRBJ2-2	TGTGCCAGCAGTTCAAGGCGGGAGCCGAACACCGGGGAGCTGTTTTTT	CASSSRREPNTGELFF
TRBV2	NA	NA	TRBJ1-5	TGTGCCAGCAGTGGAGGACTTAGCAATCAGCCCCAGCATTTT	CASSGGLSNQPQHF
TRBV6-1	NA	NA	TRBJ1-2	TGTGCCAGCAGTGCCCGACCTGACTATGGCTACACCTTC	CASSARPDYGYTF
TRBV19	NA	NA	TRBJ2-2	TGTGCCAGTAGTATACAGGCCAACACCGGGGAGCTGTTTTTT	CASSIQANTGELFF
TRBV7-9	NA	NA	TRBJ1-6	TGTGCCAGCGGTATAAACTCCTATAATTCACCCCTCCACTTT	CASGINSYNSPLHF
TRBV12-5	NA	TRBD1	TRBJ2-5	TGTGCTAGTGGTTTGGGGACAGGGAACAACCAAGAGACCCAGTACTTC	CASGLGTGNNQETQYF
TRBV20-1	few	NA	TRBJ1-2	TGCAGTGCTATTGGGGATAACTATGGCTACACCTTC	CSAIGDNYGYTF
TRBV7-9	NA	TRBD2	TRBJ2-3	TGTGCCAGCAGCCCCGGACTAGCGGGAAGCACAGATACGCAGTATTTT	CASSPGLAGSTDTQYF
TRBV12-5	NA	NA	TRBJ2-5	TGTGCTAGTGGTTTGCCCCCTCCCGGGGCGACCCAGTACTTC	CASGLPPPGATQYF
TRBV7-9	NA	NA	TRBJ2-2	TGTGCCAGCAGCTCTTCCAGGGGCGGCACCGGGGAGCTGTTTTTT	CASSSSRGGTGELFF
TRBV6-1	NA	NA	TRBJ1-5	TGTGCCAGCAGCCCGGGACACCAACTCAATCAGCCCCAGCATTTT	CASSPGHQLNQPQHF